The T cell receptor beta chain under discussion was sequenced for a study of cytomegalovirus exposure and HLA in healthy donors. The wider study: For the approximately 410 genotyped donors, more than 80% fell within the Caucasian-associated ancestry cluster. Findings and caveats of the study: Researchers reportedly found TCR beta sequences accurately predicted most subjects' HLA-A and HLA-B alleles. Specific recognition of CMV antigens was confirmed in vitro for a few chains (all CMV-associated).

In the PCR, 60 Vbeta and 13 Jbeta primers were used. Some clones are missing from TCRdb's copy, which holds only in-frame ones; the method was immunoSEQ multiplex PCR. The data contain 90,000 to 150,000 clones, about 83% of them singletons. Only a few counts were recorded for this clone. Its antigen is not known. CDR3 length equals 14 residues. The germline V gene encodes CDR1 KGHSH and CDR2 LQKENI. Trimming removed 3 bases from V and 4 bases from J; junction bases left unmatched: 2. Donors were ostensibly healthy at sampling, although undocumented immune exposures were probable. This sequence originates from a female donor in good health and CMV-seronegative. The chain combines TRBV18 with TRBJ1-1, with 10 bases lining up with TRBD1. The sample taken for sequencing was PBMCs. The CDR3 reads CASSPGQGSTEAFF. As DNA, the CDR3 is TGTGCCAGCTCACCGGGACAGGGGAGCACTGAAGCTTTCTTT.